Sequencing of this T cell receptor beta chain was carried out in a study of CD8 T cell repertoires and HIV-1 epitope variants. Study context: Each of Twenty-five Gag and Nef epitope peptides stimulated a separate culture. Tested: three Gag epitope families, Nef HW9 and YT9.

As for this clone: What it recognizes is unknown.

The germline CDR1 and CDR2 sequences are WSHSY and SAAADI. CDR3 length: 11 residues. The ends lost 8 bases at V and 6 bases at J; junction bases unmatched: 0. Method: immunoSEQ multiplex PCR; TCRdb's copy keeps in-frame clones and lacks some. The sample consists of 3,000 to 4,500 clones, 50% to 80% of them appearing once. This chain connects TRBV10-2 to TRBJ1-1, with TRBD1 matching over 10 bases. The sample was cultured CD8+ T cells derived from PBMCs. This TCR came from a male donor with HIV. The CDR3 spells CASGTGAEAFF. The CDR3 DNA follows: TGCGCCAGCGGGACAGGGGCTGAAGCTTTCTTT.